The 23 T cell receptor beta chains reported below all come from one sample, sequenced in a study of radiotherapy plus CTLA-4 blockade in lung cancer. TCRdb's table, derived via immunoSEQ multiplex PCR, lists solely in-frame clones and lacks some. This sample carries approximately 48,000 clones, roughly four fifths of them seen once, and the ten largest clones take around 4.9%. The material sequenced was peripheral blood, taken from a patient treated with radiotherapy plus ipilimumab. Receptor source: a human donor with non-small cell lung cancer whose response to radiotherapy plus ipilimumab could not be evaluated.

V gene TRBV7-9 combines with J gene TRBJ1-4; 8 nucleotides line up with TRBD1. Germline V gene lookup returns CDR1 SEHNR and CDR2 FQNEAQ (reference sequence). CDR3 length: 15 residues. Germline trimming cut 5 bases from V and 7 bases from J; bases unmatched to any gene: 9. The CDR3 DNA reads TGTGCCAGCAGCGCCGACAGGGGAGATGGTGAAAAACTGTTTTTT. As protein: CASSADRGDGEKLFF.

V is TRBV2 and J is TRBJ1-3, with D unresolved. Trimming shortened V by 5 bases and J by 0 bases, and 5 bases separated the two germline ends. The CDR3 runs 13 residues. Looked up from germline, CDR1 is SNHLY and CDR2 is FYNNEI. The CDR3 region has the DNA TGTGCCAGCAGTCCTATCTCTGGAAACACCATATATTTT. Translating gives CASSPISGNTIYF. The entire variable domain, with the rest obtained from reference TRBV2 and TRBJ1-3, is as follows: EPEVTQTPSHQVTQMGQEVILRCVPISNHLYFYWYRQILGQKVEFLVSFYNNEISEKSEIFDDQFSVERPDGSNFTLKIRSTKLEDSAMYFCASSPISGNTIYFGEGSWLTVV.

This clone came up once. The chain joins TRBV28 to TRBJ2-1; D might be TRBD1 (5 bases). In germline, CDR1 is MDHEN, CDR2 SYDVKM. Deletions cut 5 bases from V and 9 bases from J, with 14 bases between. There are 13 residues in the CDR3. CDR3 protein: CASSISGYGEQFF. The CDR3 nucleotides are TGTGCCAGCAGTATCTCAGGGTACGGTGAGCAGTTCTTC.

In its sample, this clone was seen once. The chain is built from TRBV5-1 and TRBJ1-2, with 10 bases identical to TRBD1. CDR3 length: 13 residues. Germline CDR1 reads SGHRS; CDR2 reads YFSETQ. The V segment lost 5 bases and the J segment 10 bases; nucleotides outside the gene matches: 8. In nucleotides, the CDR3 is TGCGCCAGCAGATACGGGACAGGGGAGGACTACACCTTC. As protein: CASRYGTGEDYTF. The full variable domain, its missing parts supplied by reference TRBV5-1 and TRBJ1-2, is KAGVTQTPRYLIKTRGQQVTLSCSPISGHRSVSWYQQTPGQGLQFLFEYFSETQRNKGNFPGRFSGRQFSNSRSEMNVSTLELGDSALYLCASRYGTGEDYTFGSGTRLTVV.

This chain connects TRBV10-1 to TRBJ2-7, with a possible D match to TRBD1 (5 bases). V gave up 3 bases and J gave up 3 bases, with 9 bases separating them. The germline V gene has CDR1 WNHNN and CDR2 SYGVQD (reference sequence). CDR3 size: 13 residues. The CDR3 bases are TGCGCCAGCAGTGATTGGGGCCTCTACGAGCAGTACTTC. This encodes CASSDWGLYEQYF.

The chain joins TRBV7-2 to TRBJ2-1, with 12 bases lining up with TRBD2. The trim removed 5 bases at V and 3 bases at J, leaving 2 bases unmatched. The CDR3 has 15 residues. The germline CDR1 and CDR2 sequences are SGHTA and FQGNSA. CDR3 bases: TGTGCCAGCAGCCGGACTAGCGGGAACTACAATGAGCAGTTCTTC. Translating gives CASSRTSGNYNEQFF.

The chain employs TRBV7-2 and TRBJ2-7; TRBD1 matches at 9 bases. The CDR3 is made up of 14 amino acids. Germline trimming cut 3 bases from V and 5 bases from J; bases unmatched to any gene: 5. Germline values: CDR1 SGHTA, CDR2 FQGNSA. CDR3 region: CASSLGTGFDEQYF. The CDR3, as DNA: TGTGCCAGCAGCTTGGGGACAGGGTTCGACGAGCAGTACTTC.

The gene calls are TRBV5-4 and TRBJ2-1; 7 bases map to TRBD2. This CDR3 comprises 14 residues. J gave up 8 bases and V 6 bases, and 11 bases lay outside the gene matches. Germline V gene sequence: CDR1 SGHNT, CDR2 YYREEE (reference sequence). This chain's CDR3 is CASNPGLDGYEQFF. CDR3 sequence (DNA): TGTGCCAGCAACCCCGGACTAGATGGCTATGAGCAGTTCTTC.

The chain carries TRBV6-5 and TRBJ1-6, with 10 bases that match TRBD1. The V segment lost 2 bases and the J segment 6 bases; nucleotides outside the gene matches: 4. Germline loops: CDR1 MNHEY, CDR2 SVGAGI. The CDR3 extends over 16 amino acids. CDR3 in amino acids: CASSYRQGAGNSPLHF. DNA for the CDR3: TGTGCCAGCAGTTACCGACAGGGGGCGGGTAATTCACCCCTCCACTTT.

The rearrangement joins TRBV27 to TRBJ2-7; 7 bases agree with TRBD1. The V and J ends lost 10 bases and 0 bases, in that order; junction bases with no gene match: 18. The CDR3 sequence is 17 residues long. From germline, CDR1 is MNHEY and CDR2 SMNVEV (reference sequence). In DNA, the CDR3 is TGTGCCAACAAGGAGAGCAGGGGGAACCGAAACTCCTACGAGCAGTACTTC. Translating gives CANKESRGNRNSYEQYF.

The CDR3 DNA follows: TGCGCCAGCAGCGGGACTGCATACTATGGCTACACCTTC. Its translation is CASSGTAYYGYTF. The chain couples TRBV5-1 to TRBJ1-2, with a weak D call TRBD1 (5 bases). The germline CDR1 and CDR2 sequences are SGHRS and YFSETQ. This CDR3 contains 13 residues. Trimming left V 4 bases short and J 3 bases short, with 10 bases between.

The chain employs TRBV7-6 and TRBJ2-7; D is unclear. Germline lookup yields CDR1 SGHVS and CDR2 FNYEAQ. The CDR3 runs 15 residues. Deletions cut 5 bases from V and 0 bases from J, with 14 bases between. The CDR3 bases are TGTGCCAGCAGCGCCACCCAGGTGTTCTCCTACGAGCAGTACTTC. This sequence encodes CASSATQVFSYEQYF.

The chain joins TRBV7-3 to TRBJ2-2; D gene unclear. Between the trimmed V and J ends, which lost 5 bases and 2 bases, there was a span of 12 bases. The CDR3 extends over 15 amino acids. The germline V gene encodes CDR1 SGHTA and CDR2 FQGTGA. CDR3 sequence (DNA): TGTGCCAGCAGCCCTAATGCACTAAACACCGGGGAGCTGTTTTTT. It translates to CASSPNALNTGELFF.

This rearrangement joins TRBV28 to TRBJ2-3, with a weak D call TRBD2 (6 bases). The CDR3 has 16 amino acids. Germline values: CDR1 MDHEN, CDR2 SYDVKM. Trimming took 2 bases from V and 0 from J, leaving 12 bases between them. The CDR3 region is CASSLGGTVSTDTQYF. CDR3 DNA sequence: TGTGCCAGCAGTTTAGGGGGGACGGTGAGCACAGATACGCAGTATTTT.

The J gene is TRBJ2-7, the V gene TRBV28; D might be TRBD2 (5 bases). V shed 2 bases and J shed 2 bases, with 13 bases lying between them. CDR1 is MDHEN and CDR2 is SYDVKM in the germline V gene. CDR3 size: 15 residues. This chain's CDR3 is CASSLPEGLAYEQYF. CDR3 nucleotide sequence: TGTGCCAGCAGTTTACCCGAGGGCCTGGCCTACGAGCAGTACTTC.

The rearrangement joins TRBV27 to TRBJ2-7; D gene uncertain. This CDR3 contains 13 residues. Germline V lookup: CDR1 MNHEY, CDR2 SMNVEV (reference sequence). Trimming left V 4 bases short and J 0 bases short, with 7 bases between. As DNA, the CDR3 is TGTGCCAGCAGTTCCCTCAGCTCCTACGAGCAGTACTTC. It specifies CASSSLSSYEQYF.

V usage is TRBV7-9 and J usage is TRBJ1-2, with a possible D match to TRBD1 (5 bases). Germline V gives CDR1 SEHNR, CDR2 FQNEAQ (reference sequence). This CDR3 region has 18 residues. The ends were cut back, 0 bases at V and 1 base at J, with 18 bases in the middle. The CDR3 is CASSLAARVQEFNYGYTF. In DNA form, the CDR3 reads TGTGCCAGCAGCTTAGCGGCGAGAGTACAGGAATTTAACTATGGCTACACCTTC.

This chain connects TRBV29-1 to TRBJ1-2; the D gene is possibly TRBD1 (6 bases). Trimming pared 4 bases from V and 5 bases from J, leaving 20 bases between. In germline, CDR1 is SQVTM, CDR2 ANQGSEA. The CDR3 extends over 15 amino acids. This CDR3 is CSVVSTGDQLYGYTF. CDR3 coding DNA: TGCAGCGTTGTTTCGACAGGCGACCAGCTGTATGGCTACACCTTC.

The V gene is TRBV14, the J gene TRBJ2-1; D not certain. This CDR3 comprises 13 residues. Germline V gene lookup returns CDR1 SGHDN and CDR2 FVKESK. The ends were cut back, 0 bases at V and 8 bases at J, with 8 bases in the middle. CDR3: CASSQDGLYEQFF. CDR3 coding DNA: TGTGCCAGCAGCCAAGATGGGCTATATGAGCAGTTCTTC.

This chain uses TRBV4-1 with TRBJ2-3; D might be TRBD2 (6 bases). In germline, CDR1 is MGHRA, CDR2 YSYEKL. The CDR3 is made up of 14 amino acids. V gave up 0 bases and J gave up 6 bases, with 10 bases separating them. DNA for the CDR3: TGCGCCAGCAGCCAAGATCCGGCGGGGGATACGCAGTATTTT. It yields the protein CASSQDPAGDTQYF.

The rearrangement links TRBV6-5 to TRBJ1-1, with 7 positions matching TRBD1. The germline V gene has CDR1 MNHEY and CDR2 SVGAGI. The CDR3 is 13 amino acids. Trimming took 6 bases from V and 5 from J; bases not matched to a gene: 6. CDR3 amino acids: CASSMTGWTEAFF. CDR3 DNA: TGTGCCAGCAGCATGACAGGGTGGACTGAAGCTTTCTTT.

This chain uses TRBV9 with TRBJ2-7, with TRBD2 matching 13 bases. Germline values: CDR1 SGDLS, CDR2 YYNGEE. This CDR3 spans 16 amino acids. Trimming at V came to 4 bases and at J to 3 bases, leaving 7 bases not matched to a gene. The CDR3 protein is CASSTRTSGSIYEQYF. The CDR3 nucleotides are TGTGCCAGCAGCACTAGGACTAGCGGGAGTATCTACGAGCAGTACTTC.

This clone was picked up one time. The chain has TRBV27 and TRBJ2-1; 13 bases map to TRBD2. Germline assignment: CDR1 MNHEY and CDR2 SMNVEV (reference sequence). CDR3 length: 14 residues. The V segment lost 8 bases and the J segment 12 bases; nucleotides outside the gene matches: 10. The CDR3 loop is CASGWTSGSRWQFF. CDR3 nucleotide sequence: TGTGCCAGCGGTTGGACTAGCGGGAGCCGGTGGCAGTTCTTC.